These T cell receptor beta chains were read from a single sample in a study of blood T cell repertoires in COVID-19. Assay used: immunoSEQ multiplex PCR; TCRdb lists only in-frame clones, some missing. The sample lists around 450,000 clones, 70% to 90% occurring once. Sequencing was performed on PBMCs or T cells enriched from blood (not recorded which). The receptors originated from a woman between 18 and 30 years old with acute COVID-19. The CDR3 runs from the conserved cysteine through the conserved F or W. Only part of the rows carry a size: once, few, many, or a class if the clone is expanded.

v_call clone_size cdr3_aa
TRBV9 few CASSVSGPYGYTF
TRBV13 . CASSSGRDRGSGNIQYF
TRBV12-3/TRBV12-4 . CASSPEVGGYTF
TRBV29-1 . CSVLLRRTPGGYGYTF
TRBV3-1/TRBV3-2 . CASSQDQSQTQYF
TRBV11-2 . CASSPGIGSPLHF
TRBV4-1 . CASSQNDRLTETQYF
TRBV7-9 . CASSPIQGLDTEAFF
TRBV2 . CASRADRIYGYTF
TRBV3-1/TRBV3-2 once CASSHPPDRGYGNTIYF
TRBV3-1/TRBV3-2 . CASSQRTVNTEAFF
TRBV4-3 few CASSHTRGGGGTGELFF
TRBV6-5 . CASSYSKRSGGNTIYF
TRBV29-1 . CSVESDRGPYGYTF
TRBV15 . CATSRESDTEAFF
TRBV2 once CASILDRGSYNEQFF
TRBV5-1 few CASSTRTGENGYTF
TRBV6-5 few CASRSDRGLNQPQHF
TRBV19 . CASSFRRESYTF
TRBV19 . CASSLGRNQPQHF
TRBV7-2 once CASSRQVTPHDTQYF
TRBV29-1 . CSARQGEETQYF
TRBV27 . CASSLSTGIRTDTQYF
TRBV5-1 . CASQWGTIVGETQYF
TRBV10-3 . CAISTGTSTDTQYF
TRBV4-1 few CASSQEEGVTEAFF
TRBV3-1/TRBV3-2 . CASSQDGGYGYTF
TRBV21-1 . CASGSTGPTYEQYF
TRBV4-3 . CASSQDAGLKDTQYF
TRBV28 . CASSPLRDPYNEQFF
TRBV7-2 few CASSLTAGGTNEQFF
TRBV7-3 . CASSTLAVPYNEQFF
TRBV30 . CAWMGRFNQPQHF
TRBV4-3 few CASSQVAVSPLHF
TRBV19 few CASRLDGYTF
TRBV6-1 . CASSDGTEYNSPLHF
TRBV7-9 . CASSPSLVYEQYF
TRBV7-3 . CASSSQGEDGYTF
TRBV7-9 . CASSLAGTLYGYTF
TRBV6-5 . CASGSGEGANVLTF
TRBV10-3 once CAIKGSAGDQFF
TRBV2 . CASRQGTGNTIYF
TRBV24-1 . CATSDSSGELFF
TRBV7-9 . CASSLPLRDTQYF
TRBV19 . CASRAKGEGTSGNTGELFF
TRBV4-2 . CASSQFEPDEQYF
TRBV5-1 . CASSLFSTATNTGELFF
TRBV6-2/TRBV6-3 . CASSGAETQYF
TRBV6-2/TRBV6-3 . CASSPFDSTYQPQHF
TRBV9 . CASSPRGLAGGNEQFF
TRBV18 . CASSLPGQPYEQYF
TRBV28 . CASHRTDTQYF